This TCR beta chain emerged from a study of identical twins. A universal primer binding site was introduced by template switching. The final cDNA contained unique molecular identifiers. From the 5' RACE reads, TCRdb called clonotypes with MiXCR, one entry per CDR3 protein. The sample consists of about 530,000 distinct CDR3 sequences, roughly 15% of them appearing once. This CDR3 has 18 amino acids. The V end lost 2 bases, the J end lost 0 bases, and 17 bases lay between the germline ends. Germline assignment: CDR1 KGHSH and CDR2 LQKENI. A remark on this clonotype: Its antigen remains unknown.

Findings and limits, study-wide: The authors noted that invariant MAIT and iNKT cells could partly confound zero-insertion analyses. The abundant beta clonotypes from cord blood had fewer insertions, and memory repertoires had none of this.

This same sample was also part of a study on yellow fever vaccine responses in identical twins.

This chain joins TRBV18 and TRBJ2-1, with D maybe TRBD1 (5 bases). Material for sequencing was CD4+ T cells sorted from blood. This clonotype was obtained from a woman in her late teens or twenties in good health. CDR3 protein: CASSPGAEVTGSYNEQFF. The CDR3 DNA follows: TGTGCCAGCTCACCAGGGGCAGAAGTAACAGGCTCCTACAATGAGCAGTTCTTC.